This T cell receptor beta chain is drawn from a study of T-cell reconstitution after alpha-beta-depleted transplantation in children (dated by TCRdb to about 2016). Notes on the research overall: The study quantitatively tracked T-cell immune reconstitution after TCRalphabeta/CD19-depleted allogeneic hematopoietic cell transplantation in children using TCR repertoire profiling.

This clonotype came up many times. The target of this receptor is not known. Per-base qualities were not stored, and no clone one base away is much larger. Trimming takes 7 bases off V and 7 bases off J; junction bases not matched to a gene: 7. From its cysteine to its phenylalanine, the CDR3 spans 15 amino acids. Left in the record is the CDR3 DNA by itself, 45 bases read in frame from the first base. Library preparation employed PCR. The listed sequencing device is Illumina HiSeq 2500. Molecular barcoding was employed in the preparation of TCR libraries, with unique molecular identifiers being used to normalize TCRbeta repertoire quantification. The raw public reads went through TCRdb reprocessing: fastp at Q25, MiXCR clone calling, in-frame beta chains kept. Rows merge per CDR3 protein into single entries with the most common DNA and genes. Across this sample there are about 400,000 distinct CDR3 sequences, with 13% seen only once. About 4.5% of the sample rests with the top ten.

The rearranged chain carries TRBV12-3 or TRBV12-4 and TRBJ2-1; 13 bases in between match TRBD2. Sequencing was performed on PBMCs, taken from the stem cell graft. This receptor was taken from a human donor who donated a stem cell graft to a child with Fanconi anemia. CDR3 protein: CASIKTSGGVNEQFF. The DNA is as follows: TGTGCCAGCATCAAAACTAGCGGGGGGGTTAATGAGCAGTTCTTC.